One sample yielded the 32 T cell receptor beta chains listed below, sequenced in a study of T cell responses to AZD1222 COVID-19 vaccine (dated by TCRdb to the early 2020s). This specimen's time point label, per the study, means: about 28 days (+/-7) after the second vaccine dose. The library was generated by the immunoSEQ multiplex PCR assay. TCRdb provides this immuneACCESS table in a form limited to in-frame rearrangements. Some clones are lacking; in checked studies, under half of them reflect an unresolved V gene, and why the rest are absent is not known. For this sample the table gives roughly 120,000 clones, of which roughly 93% were detected only once. The biggest ten clones account for roughly 1.6% of the sample. The sequencing used peripheral blood, collected 28 days after the second AZD1222 dose. The receptor set was obtained from an adult who received the AZD1222 COVID-19 vaccine.

This rearrangement joins TRBV3-1 (or the pseudogene TRBV3-2) to TRBJ2-1; 9 bases match TRBD1. The CDR3 spans 16 residues. Germline-derived CDR1 and CDR2 are LGHDT and YNNKEL (reference sequence). Trimming removed 0 bases from V and 9 bases from J; junction bases left unmatched: 9. CDR3 protein: CASSQERGTGNGEQFF. The CDR3 bases are TGTGCCAGCAGCCAAGAACGGGGGACAGGGAACGGTGAGCAGTTCTTC.

The chain uses TRBV11-2 and TRBJ2-7; possible D gene TRBD1, 6 bases. Looked up from germline, CDR1 is SGHAT and CDR2 is FQNNGV. V shed 5 bases and J shed 2 bases, with 16 bases lying between them. The CDR3 runs 15 residues. CDR3 sequence: CASSPLGTPTYEQYF. Written as DNA, the CDR3 is TGTGCCAGCAGCCCCCTGGGGACACCAACCTACGAGCAGTACTTC.

The V gene is TRBV30, the J gene TRBJ1-6, with 11 bases matching TRBD1. This CDR3 spans 15 amino acids. The junction had 4 bases not matched to a gene; V was cut back by 3 bases and J by 6 bases. CDR1 and CDR2 from the germline V gene are GTSNPN and SVGIG (reference sequence). CDR3 DNA sequence: TGTGCCTGGAGCGGACAGGGGGCGGGTAATTCACCCCTCCACTTT. It is translated as CAWSGQGAGNSPLHF.

This clone is a singleton in its sample. This chain links TRBV13 with TRBJ2-2; TRBD1 matches at 8 bases. The junction had 5 bases not matched to a gene; V was cut back by 8 bases and J by 3 bases. Germline-derived CDR1 and CDR2 are PRHDT and FYEKMQ (reference sequence). The CDR3 consists of 14 residues. CDR3 amino acids: CASAGQEHTGELFF. The DNA for the CDR3 is TGTGCCAGCGCGGGACAGGAGCACACCGGGGAGCTGTTTTTT.

The CDR3 DNA follows: TGTGCCAGCTCACTGACTAGCGGCTCCTACAATGAGCAGTTCTTC. It specifies CASSLTSGSYNEQFF. The J gene is TRBJ2-1, the V gene TRBV18; TRBD2 matches at 9 bases. Germline values: CDR1 KGHSH, CDR2 LQKENI. CDR3 length: 15 amino acids. V was clipped by 4 bases and J by 0 bases; unmatched bases: 1.

The rearrangement uses TRBV12-3 or TRBV12-4 and TRBJ1-3; no clear D gene. Between the trimmed V and J ends, which lost 11 bases and 1 base, there was a span of 12 bases. The CDR3 contains 13 residues. The CDR3 loop is CAFSRGSGNTIYF. CDR3 sequence (DNA): TGTGCCTTTTCTCGGGGATCTGGAAACACCATATATTTT.

J is TRBJ1-6 and V is TRBV27, with 8 bases identical to TRBD1. With V trimmed by 5 bases and J by 5 bases, 14 bases remained unmatched. CDR1 and CDR2 (germline): MNHEY, SMNVEV (reference sequence). The CDR3 has 18 residues. CDR3 loop: CASSLNPPTGADNSPLHF. CDR3 nucleotide sequence: TGTGCCAGCAGTCTAAATCCACCGACAGGGGCGGATAATTCACCCCTCCACTTT.

This sequence joins TRBV28 and TRBJ2-3; D gene uncertain. V shed 5 bases and J shed 2 bases, with 5 bases lying between them. Germline values: CDR1 MDHEN, CDR2 SYDVKM. The CDR3 runs to 12 residues. The CDR3: CASSLLTDTQYF. CDR3 nucleotides: TGTGCCAGCAGTCTTCTCACAGATACGCAGTATTTT.

The chain has TRBV21-1 and TRBJ2-3; the D segment call TRBD1 is taken from the table without a DNA check. TRBV21-1 corresponds to a pseudogene. The CDR3 is 16 amino acids. The CDR3 is CASSPRGGQVADTQYF. DNA for the CDR3: TGTGCCAGCAGCCCTCGCGGGGGACAGGTGGCAGATACGCAGTATTTT.

V and J are TRBV6-1 and TRBJ1-1; D is undetermined. Germline loops: CDR1 MNHNS, CDR2 SASEGT. The CDR3 consists of 13 residues. V gave up 3 bases and J gave up 8 bases, with 13 bases separating them. The CDR3 nucleotides read TGTGCCAGCAGTGATCGCCTCTTTTACGAAGCTTTCTTT. Translated: CASSDRLFYEAFF.

V is TRBV27 and J is TRBJ2-7, with 9 bases identical to TRBD2. V shed 7 bases and J 6 bases; nucleotides not matched to a gene: 7. CDR3 length: 13 residues. Germline V gives CDR1 MNHEY, CDR2 SMNVEV (reference sequence). CDR3 DNA: TGTGCCAGCAAGGGACTAGCAGTCTTCGAGCAGTACTTC. Amino acid sequence: CASKGLAVFEQYF.

The CDR3 DNA follows: TGTGCCAGCAGCCTAGGCGTAGGGCCCCAGCATTTT. Protein: CASSLGVGPQHF. The chain employs TRBV6-6 and TRBJ1-5; D gene uncertain. Trimming stripped 6 bases from V and 9 bases from J, with 12 bases between. The CDR3 extends over 12 amino acids. CDR1 and CDR2 from the germline V gene are MNHNY and SVGAGI (reference sequence).

This chain connects TRBV6-5 to TRBJ1-5; a possible D gene is TRBD1 (6 bases). V was cut by 6 bases and J by 5 bases, with 14 bases left in between. In germline, CDR1 is MNHEY, CDR2 SVGAGI. The length of the CDR3 is 14 residues. CDR3 protein: CASSLTGSDQPQHF. CDR3 DNA: TGTGCCAGCAGCCTGACAGGTTCTGATCAGCCCCAGCATTTT.

CDR3 protein: CASSQVRQGYNSPLHF. CDR3 nucleotides: TGTGCCAGCAGCCAAGTAAGGCAGGGGTATAATTCACCCCTCCACTTT. The chain is built from TRBV3-1 (or the pseudogene TRBV3-2) and TRBJ1-6; a possible D gene is TRBD1 (6 bases). Germline CDR1 and CDR2: LGHDT and YNNKEL (reference sequence). The CDR3 runs 16 residues. V lost 1 base, J lost 4 bases, and 11 bases lay in between.

For the CDR3, the DNA is TGTGCCAGCAGCTTACTCGGAAGCACAGATACGCAGTATTTT. Protein: CASSLLGSTDTQYF. The V and J genes are TRBV11-3 and TRBJ2-3; D unclear. V dropped 2 bases and J dropped 0 bases, with 6 bases sitting between them. This CDR3 has 14 residues. Germline CDR1 is SGHNT and CDR2 is YENEEA.

The gene calls are TRBV29-1 and TRBJ1-1, with 7 bases matching TRBD1. Trimming removed 6 bases from V and 1 base from J; junction bases left unmatched: 8. This CDR3 has 14 residues. The germline CDR1 and CDR2 sequences are SQVTM and ANQGSEA. CDR3: CSVARTGSNTEAFF. Here the CDR3 DNA reads TGCAGCGTCGCCCGGACAGGATCGAACACTGAAGCTTTCTTT.

A single count supports this clone. This chain links TRBV5-6 with TRBJ2-2; 13 bases line up with TRBD2. V lost 4 bases to trimming and J lost 5 bases; unmatched junction nucleotides: 8. Germline-derived CDR1 and CDR2 are SGHDT and YYEEEE. The CDR3 totals 17 residues. The DNA of the CDR3 is TGTGCCAGCAGCCTTCTCCCGGGACTAGCGGGAACCGGGGAGCTGTTTTTT. Protein: CASSLLPGLAGTGELFF.

This rearrangement joins TRBV21-1 to TRBJ2-7; the D call TRBD1 from the table was never checked on the DNA. TRBV21-1 is a known pseudogene. The CDR3 length is 16 residues. The CDR3 region is CASSTRTGSPMCEQYF. CDR3 sequence (DNA): TGTGCCAGCAGCACGCGGACAGGTTCCCCTATGTGCGAGCAGTACTTC.

J is TRBJ2-7 and V is TRBV6-5, with a weak D call TRBD2 (7 bases). This CDR3 region has 14 residues. The V end lost 6 bases, the J end lost 0 bases, and 12 bases lay between the germline ends. Germline V gives CDR1 MNHEY, CDR2 SVGAGI. CDR3 sequence reads: CASSIGGRSYEQYF. CDR3 DNA sequence: TGTGCCAGCAGCATCGGGGGGCGCTCCTACGAGCAGTACTTC.

This clone has a single count. The genes are TRBV28 and TRBJ2-1; D is tentatively TRBD1 or TRBD2 (5 bases each). The CDR3 length is 12 residues. CDR1 and CDR2 from the germline V gene are MDHEN and SYDVKM. Trimming cost V 8 bases and J 4 bases, with 9 bases left between them. CDR3 residues: CASWDRYNEQFF. The CDR3 DNA reads TGTGCCAGCTGGGACCGATACAATGAGCAGTTCTTC. Filled out from reference TRBV28 and TRBJ2-1, the complete variable domain reads DVKVTQSSRYLVKRTGEKVFLECVQDMDHENMFWYRQDPGLGLRLIYFSYDVKMKEKGDIPEGYSVSREKKERFSLILESASTNQTSMYLCASWDRYNEQFFGPGTRLTVL.

This clone was seen just once. The gene calls are TRBV27 and TRBJ1-5; 7 bases are a match to TRBD1. The CDR3 sequence is 14 residues long. The V gene's germline CDR1 is MNHEY and CDR2 SMNVEV (reference sequence). The trim removed 3 bases at V and 6 bases at J, leaving 5 bases unmatched. CDR3 sequence (DNA): TGTGCCAGCAGTTTCGGCAGGGGGTTTCAGCCCCAGCATTTT. Amino acids: CASSFGRGFQPQHF.

The rearrangement joins TRBV19 to TRBJ1-4, with 7 bases identical to TRBD1. Per germline, CDR1 LNHDA and CDR2 SQIVND (reference sequence). After removal of 3 bases from V and 3 bases from J, the junction contained 4 bases not matched to a gene. The CDR3 runs to 15 residues. CDR3 DNA: TGTGCCAGTAGTATCCCGACAGGGTCTAATGAAAAACTGTTTTTT. It is translated as CASSIPTGSNEKLFF. The full variable domain, in which reference TRBV19 and TRBJ1-4 provide the parts outside the CDR3, is DGGITQSPKYLFRKEGQNVTLSCEQNLNHDAMYWYRQDPGQGLRLIYYSQIVNDFQKGDIAEGYSVSREKKESFPLTVTSAQKNPTAFYLCASSIPTGSNEKLFFGSGTQLSVL.

This CDR3 reads CASSTRTSSRNEQFF. The CDR3 coding sequence is TGTGCCAGCAGTACCAGGACTAGCTCGCGCAATGAGCAGTTCTTC. This rearrangement joins TRBV2 to TRBJ2-1, with 8 bases that match TRBD2. Germline V CDR1 and CDR2: SNHLY, FYNNEI. The CDR3 has 15 amino acids. Trimming at V came to 5 bases and at J to 6 bases, leaving 9 bases not matched to a gene.

The chain employs TRBV29-1 and TRBJ1-3; 10 bases agree with TRBD1. CDR1 and CDR2 from the germline V gene are SQVTM and ANQGSEA. Germline trimming cut 8 bases from V and 0 bases from J; bases unmatched to any gene: 13. The CDR3 has 17 residues. Here the CDR3 DNA reads TGCAGCCCATGGGGACAGGGGACTTTTCGCTCTGGAAACACCATATATTTT. It codes for CSPWGQGTFRSGNTIYF.

The chain couples TRBV6-1 to TRBJ1-5; the match to TRBD1 covers 10 bases. This CDR3 contains 16 residues. CDR1 and CDR2 from the germline V gene are MNHNS and SASEGT. The trim removed 3 bases at V and 7 bases at J, leaving 9 bases unmatched. The CDR3 DNA is TGTGCCAGCAGTGAGACAGGGGGCCGGAGAAGACAGCCCCAGCATTTT. Translating it yields CASSETGGRRRQPQHF.

The table lists this clone with a few counts. The chain recombines TRBV28 with TRBJ2-7, with 10 bases fitting TRBD1. Germline V gives CDR1 MDHEN, CDR2 SYDVKM. The CDR3 spans 18 residues. The V segment lost 6 bases and the J segment 5 bases; nucleotides outside the gene matches: 19. The CDR3 loop is CASSPFSTDRGRWHEQYF. The CDR3 DNA reads TGTGCCAGCAGCCCATTCTCGACCGACAGGGGGCGTTGGCACGAGCAGTACTTC.

This clone occurred once. The chain couples TRBV5-6 to TRBJ1-1; D possibly corresponds to TRBD1 (5 bases). The V gene lost 5 bases and the J gene lost 6 bases, with 17 bases spanning the gap. The germline CDR1 and CDR2 sequences are SGHDT and YYEEEE. The CDR3 covers 14 residues. CDR3 bases: TGTGCCAGCAGGCGAAGCAGGGCTGTCGCTGAAGCTTTCTTT. This sequence encodes CASRRSRAVAEAFF. Looking up the rest from reference TRBV5-6 and TRBJ1-1 gives the full variable domain: DAGVTQSPTHLIKTRGQQVTLRCSPKSGHDTVSWYQQALGQGPQFIFQYYEEEERQRGNFPDRFSGHQFPNYSSELNVNALLLGDSALYLCASRRSRAVAEAFFGQGTRLTVV.

There are a few counts of this clone. The chain has TRBV19 and TRBJ1-5; D uncertain. The CDR3 length is 14 residues. Trimming removed 5 bases at V and 0 bases at J, with 8 bases between. Germline values: CDR1 LNHDA, CDR2 SQIVND (reference sequence). The CDR3 DNA reads TGTGCCAGTAGTGGGGATAATAGCAATCAGCCCCAGCATTTT. This encodes CASSGDNSNQPQHF.

This chain links TRBV5-1 with TRBJ1-4; D is unclear. The CDR3 consists of 13 residues. Germline CDR1 is SGHRS and CDR2 is YFSETQ. The ends were cut back, 5 bases at V and 8 bases at J, with 13 bases in the middle. The CDR3 sequence is CASRIDIPEKLFF. As DNA, the CDR3 is TGCGCCAGCAGGATCGATATTCCGGAAAAACTGTTTTTT.

The sample holds a few counts of this clone. The V call is TRBV12-3 or TRBV12-4, the J call TRBJ1-5; the D is unclear. V was trimmed by 3 bases and J by 3 bases, leaving 6 bases between them. The CDR3 contains 13 residues. In DNA form, the CDR3 reads TGTGCCAGCAGTTTTACCAACAATCAGCCCCAGCATTTT. Amino acids: CASSFTNNQPQHF.

The V gene is TRBV2, the J gene TRBJ1-2, with 11 nucleotides matching TRBD1. Trimming removed 5 bases from V and 2 bases from J; junction bases left unmatched: 4. CDR3 length: 15 residues. Germline CDR1 reads SNHLY; CDR2 reads FYNNEI. The DNA of the CDR3 is TGTGCCAGCAGTCGTGGACAGGGGGCGAACTATGGCTACACCTTC. This translates into CASSRGQGANYGYTF.

The chain couples TRBV7-8 to TRBJ2-2; a possible D gene is TRBD1 (7 bases). V shed 3 bases and J shed 0 bases, with 11 bases lying between them. The CDR3 has 16 residues. Looked up from germline, CDR1 is SGHVS and CDR2 is FQNEAQ. In DNA, the CDR3 is TGTGCCAGCAGCTTCGGGGGACAGCCGAACACCGGGGAGCTGTTTTTT. Amino acid sequence: CASSFGGQPNTGELFF.